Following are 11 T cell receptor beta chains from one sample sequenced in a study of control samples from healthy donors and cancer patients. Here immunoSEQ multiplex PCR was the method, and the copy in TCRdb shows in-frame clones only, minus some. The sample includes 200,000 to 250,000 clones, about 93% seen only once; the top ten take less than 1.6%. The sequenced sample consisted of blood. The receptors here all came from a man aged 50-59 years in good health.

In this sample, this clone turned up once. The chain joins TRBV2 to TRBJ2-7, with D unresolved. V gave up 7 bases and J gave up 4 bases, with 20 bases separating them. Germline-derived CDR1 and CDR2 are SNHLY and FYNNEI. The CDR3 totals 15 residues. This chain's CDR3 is CASIRSPGQIYEQYF. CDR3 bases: TGTGCCAGCATTCGATCCCCGGGCCAGATATACGAGCAGTACTTC.

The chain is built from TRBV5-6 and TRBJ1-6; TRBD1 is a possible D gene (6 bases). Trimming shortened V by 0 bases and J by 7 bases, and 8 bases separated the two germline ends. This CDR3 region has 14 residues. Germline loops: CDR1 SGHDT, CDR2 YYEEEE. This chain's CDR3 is CASSLDRANSPLHF. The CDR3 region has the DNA TGTGCCAGCAGCTTGGACAGGGCCAATTCACCCCTCCACTTT.

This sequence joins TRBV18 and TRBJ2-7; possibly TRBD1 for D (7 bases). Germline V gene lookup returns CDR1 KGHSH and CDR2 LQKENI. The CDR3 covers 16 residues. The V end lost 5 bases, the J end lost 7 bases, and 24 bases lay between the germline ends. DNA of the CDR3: TGTGCCAGCTCATCAACGCCCTCCGTTCAGGGGGGTGAGCAGTACTTC. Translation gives CASSSTPSVQGGEQYF.

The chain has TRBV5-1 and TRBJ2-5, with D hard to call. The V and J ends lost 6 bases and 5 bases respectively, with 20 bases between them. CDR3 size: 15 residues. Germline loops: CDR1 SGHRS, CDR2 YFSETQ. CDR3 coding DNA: TGCGCCAGCAACCTAGGTAGTGTTCAGTTGGAGACCCAGTACTTC. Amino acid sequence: CASNLGSVQLETQYF.

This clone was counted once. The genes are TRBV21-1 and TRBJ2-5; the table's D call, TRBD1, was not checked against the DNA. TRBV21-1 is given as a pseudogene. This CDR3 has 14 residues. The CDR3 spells CASSKEGDGETQYF. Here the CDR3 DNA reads TGTGCCAGCAGCAAAGAAGGGGATGGAGAGACCCAGTACTTC.

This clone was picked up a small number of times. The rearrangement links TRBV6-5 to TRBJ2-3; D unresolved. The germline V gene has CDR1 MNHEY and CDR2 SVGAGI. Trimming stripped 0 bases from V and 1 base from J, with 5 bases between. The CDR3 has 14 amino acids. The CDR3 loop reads CASSYSAGTDTQYF. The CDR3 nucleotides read TGTGCCAGCAGTTACTCCGCGGGCACAGATACGCAGTATTTT.

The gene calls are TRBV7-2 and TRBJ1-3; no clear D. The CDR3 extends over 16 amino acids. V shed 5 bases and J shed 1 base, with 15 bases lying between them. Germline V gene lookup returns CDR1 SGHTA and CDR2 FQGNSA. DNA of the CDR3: TGTGCCAGCAGCCCGAAGGGCGAAGGGTCTGGAAACACCATATATTTT. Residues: CASSPKGEGSGNTIYF.

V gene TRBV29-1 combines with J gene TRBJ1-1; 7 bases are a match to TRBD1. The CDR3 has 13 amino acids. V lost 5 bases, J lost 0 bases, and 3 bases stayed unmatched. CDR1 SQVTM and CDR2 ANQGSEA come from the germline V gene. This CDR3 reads CSVIRGLNTEAFF. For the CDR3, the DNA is TGCAGCGTTATAAGGGGGCTGAACACTGAAGCTTTCTTT.

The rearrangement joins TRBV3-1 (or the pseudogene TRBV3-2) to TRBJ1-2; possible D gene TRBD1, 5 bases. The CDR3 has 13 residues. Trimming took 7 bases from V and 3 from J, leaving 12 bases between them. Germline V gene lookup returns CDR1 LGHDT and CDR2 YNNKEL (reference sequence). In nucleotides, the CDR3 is TGTGCCAGCACCCGCGGGACGGACTATGGCTACACCTTC. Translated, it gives CASTRGTDYGYTF.

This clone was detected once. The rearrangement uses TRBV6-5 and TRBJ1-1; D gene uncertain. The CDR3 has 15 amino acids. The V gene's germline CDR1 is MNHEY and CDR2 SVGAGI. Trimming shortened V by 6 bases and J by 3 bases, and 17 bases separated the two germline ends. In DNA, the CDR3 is TGTGCCAGCAGCCGTAACCTTCGGGGTGACACTGAAGCTTTCTTT. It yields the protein CASSRNLRGDTEAFF.

This chain's CDR3 is CASSSLSTGNGNTIYF. The CDR3 bases are TGTGCCAGCTCATCGCTCTCGACAGGGAATGGAAACACCATATATTTT. This chain links TRBV18 with TRBJ1-3; TRBD1 matches 7 bases. V trimming: 5 bases; J trimming: 3 bases; junction bases outside the gene matches: 10. Germline-derived CDR1 and CDR2 are KGHSH and LQKENI. The CDR3 extends over 16 amino acids.